The 12 T cell receptor beta chains below come from one sample, sequenced in a study of long-term antiretroviral therapy in people with HIV. Survey level was the resolution at which the v3.0 immunoSEQ assay ran. Some clones are missing from TCRdb's copy, which holds only in-frame ones; the method was immunoSEQ multiplex PCR. This table holds approximately 21,000 clones, 82% found once. The sample here was unsorted PBMCs, taken at the start of antiretroviral therapy. These receptors all stem from a middle-aged man with HIV.

This clone was recorded once. The rearrangement links TRBV18 to TRBJ1-1; 7 bases fit TRBD1. The CDR3 loop spans 15 amino acids. Per the germline V gene, CDR1 is KGHSH and CDR2 is LQKENI. Trimming cost V 3 bases and J 1 base; bases outside gene matches: 5. This chain's CDR3 is CASSPGPGGNTEAFF. In DNA, the CDR3 is TGTGCCAGCTCACCCGGTCCAGGGGGGAACACTGAAGCTTTCTTT.

The chain is built from TRBV18 and TRBJ2-3; TRBD1 is a possible D gene (6 bases). The germline CDR1 and CDR2 sequences are KGHSH and LQKENI. The CDR3 sequence is 13 residues long. The V end was cut by 4 bases, the J end by 6 bases, with 11 bases between. The CDR3 here is CASSLGTYDTQYF. The CDR3 bases are TGTGCCAGCTCACTCGGGACATACGATACGCAGTATTTT.

A single count supports this clone. V usage is TRBV28 and J usage is TRBJ1-1, with D perhaps TRBD1 (5 bases). Germline CDR1 and CDR2: MDHEN and SYDVKM. This CDR3 has 13 residues. The germline V and J ends were trimmed by 6 bases and 7 bases, with 15 bases remaining between them. The CDR3 DNA sequence: TGTGCCAGCAGGGGCCCGGGGGTGGGTGAAGCTTTCTTT. Protein: CASRGPGVGEAFF.

This rearrangement joins TRBV11-3 to TRBJ2-7, with D perhaps matching TRBD1 (7 bases). Looked up from germline, CDR1 is SGHNT and CDR2 is YENEEA. V gave up 2 bases and J gave up 2 bases, with 16 bases separating them. The CDR3 sequence is 16 residues long. Written as DNA, the CDR3 is TGTGCCAGCAGCTTACGGGGGACAGTATCTACCTACGAGCAGTACTTC. It is translated as CASSLRGTVSTYEQYF. The full variable domain, its missing parts supplied by reference TRBV11-3 and TRBJ2-7, is EAGVVQSPRYKIIEKKQPVAFWCNPISGHNTLYWYLQNLGQGPELLIRYENEEAVDDSQLPKDRFSAERLKGVDSTLKIQPAELGDSAVYLCASSLRGTVSTYEQYFGPGTRLTVT.

The V call is TRBV28, the J call TRBJ2-7, with 10 bases identical to TRBD2. The germline V gene has CDR1 MDHEN and CDR2 SYDVKM. This CDR3 contains 15 residues. V shed 6 bases and J 3 bases; nucleotides not matched to a gene: 8. For the CDR3, the DNA is TGTGCCAGCAGAGGGGCTAGCGGGAGTTACTACGAGCAGTACTTC. Translation gives CASRGASGSYYEQYF.

The chain carries TRBV2 and TRBJ2-5, with 11 bases lining up with TRBD2. The V segment lost 10 bases and the J segment 11 bases; nucleotides outside the gene matches: 9. CDR1 is SNHLY and CDR2 is FYNNEI in the germline V gene. The CDR3 sequence is 12 residues long. CDR3 DNA sequence: TGTGCCATCCTAATAGCGGGAGGGGTGCAGTACTTC. Translated, it gives CAILIAGGVQYF.

The V and J genes are TRBV28 and TRBJ1-1; 9 bases line up with TRBD1. V dropped 7 bases and J dropped 1; count of bases not matched to a gene: 10. This CDR3 is built from 16 residues. Germline values: CDR1 MDHEN, CDR2 SYDVKM. CDR3 sequence (DNA): TGTGCCAGCACCTACCGCCGGGGACAGGGGAACACTGAAGCTTTCTTT. Its protein product is CASTYRRGQGNTEAFF.

V and J are TRBV10-3 and TRBJ1-5; perhaps TRBD1 as D (5 bases). The V and J ends lost 4 bases and 2 bases respectively, with 18 bases between them. Germline CDR1 is ENHRY and CDR2 is SYGVKD. This CDR3 has 17 residues. The CDR3 here is CAISGSGGSRGNQPQHF. CDR3 bases: TGTGCCATCAGTGGAAGTGGGGGGTCGAGAGGCAATCAGCCCCAGCATTTT.

J is TRBJ2-7 and V is TRBV7-6; D is perhaps TRBD1 (5 bases). This CDR3 region has 14 residues. From germline, CDR1 is SGHVS and CDR2 FNYEAQ. The V and J ends lost 1 base and 5 bases respectively, with 12 bases between them. The CDR3 spells CASSLETVHHEQYF. CDR3 DNA: TGTGCCAGCAGCTTAGAGACAGTTCACCACGAGCAGTACTTC.

The chain's CDR3 is CASSFQETQYF. DNA of the CDR3: TGTGCCAGCAGCTTTCAAGAGACCCAGTACTTC. The J gene is TRBJ2-5, the V gene TRBV7-8; unclear D gene. The CDR3 runs to 11 residues. Trimming cost V 3 bases and J 2 bases, with 1 base left between them. CDR1 and CDR2 (germline): SGHVS, FQNEAQ. The whole variable domain, filled in from reference TRBV7-8 and TRBJ2-5, reads GAGVSQSPRYKVAKRGQDVALRCDPISGHVSLFWYQQALGQGPEFLTYFQNEAQLDKSGLPSDRFFAERPEGSVSTLKIQRTQQEDSAVYLCASSFQETQYFGPGTRLLVL.

This chain links TRBV28 with TRBJ2-7; 7 bases are a match to TRBD2. The length of the CDR3 is 19 residues. Germline-derived CDR1 and CDR2 are MDHEN and SYDVKM. V was clipped by 4 bases and J by 0 bases; unmatched bases: 18. The CDR3 loop reads CASSSPGRLFMKSSYEQYF. As DNA, the CDR3 is TGTGCCAGCAGTTCGCCCGGGAGGCTTTTTATGAAGAGCTCCTACGAGCAGTACTTC.

V and J are TRBV5-1 and TRBJ1-1, with D unresolved. There are 13 residues in the CDR3. The V gene's germline CDR1 is SGHRS and CDR2 YFSETQ. V was pared by 1 base and J by 0 bases, with 4 bases between. The CDR3, as DNA: TGCGCCAGCAGCTTGTCTCTGAACACTGAAGCTTTCTTT. Its translation: CASSLSLNTEAFF.